Listed below are T cell receptor beta chains from one sample, sequenced in a study of shared clonotypes between healthy human individuals. Method: immunoSEQ multiplex PCR; TCRdb's copy keeps in-frame clones and lacks some. The data contain about 2,200,000 clones, roughly 91% of them seen just once; the ten biggest clones take up roughly 1.8%. The specimen was naive CD8+ T cells from PBMCs. The receptors shown here come from a man between 18 and 35 years old in good health. Some clones in this sample may be carry-over from other donors' samples. CDR3s include the opening cysteine and the closing phenylalanine or tryptophan. A D gene is named only where the DNA matches it firmly. Some rows mark clone size as missing; the rest say once, few, many or name a class of expanded clone.

D,J,size,V,DNA,CDR3
NA,TRBJ2-3,NA,TRBV11-2,TGTGCCAGCAGCGAAACGGATCCCACAGATACGCAGTATTTT,CASSETDPTDTQYF
TRBD2,TRBJ2-3,NA,TRBV6-1,TGTGCCAGCAGTGAAGTCTATCGCGGGGGGCTTTTACCAGATACGCAGTATTTT,CASSEVYRGGLLPDTQYF
NA,TRBJ2-7,NA,TRBV5-4,TGTGCCAGCAGATTCGACAGCTCCTACGAGCAGTACTTC,CASRFDSSYEQYF
TRBD1,TRBJ2-4,NA,TRBV7-2,TGTGCCAGCAGCCTCAGGGGGCTCGGAAACATTCAGTACTTC,CASSLRGLGNIQYF
TRBD1,TRBJ1-1,NA,TRBV2,TGTGCCAGCAGTGACGCGGACAGGGATGGAATGAACACTGAAGCTTTCTTT,CASSDADRDGMNTEAFF
NA,TRBJ1-5,NA,TRBV5-6,TGTGCCAGCAGCCCCGGGACCAGTCAGCCCCAGCATTTT,CASSPGTSQPQHF
TRBD2,TRBJ2-3,NA,TRBV28,TGTGCCAGCAGTCTCGCGGGAGGGACATATACGCAGTATTTT,CASSLAGGTYTQYF
NA,TRBJ2-7,NA,TRBV5-5,TGTGCCAGCAGCTTTATGGCTCCTTCAAGGCCCTACGAGCAGTACTTC,CASSFMAPSRPYEQYF
TRBD1,TRBJ1-5,once,TRBV25-1,TGTGCCAGCAGTGCCAGGGGACAGGGGGGCTATCAGCCCCAGCATTTT,CASSARGQGGYQPQHF
NA,TRBJ2-7,once,TRBV28,TGTGCCAGCAGTGACCCAGACAGGATCTACGAGCAGTACTTC,CASSDPDRIYEQYF
TRBD1,TRBJ2-2,NA,TRBV10-3,TGTGCCATCAGTGGGACAGGGGGGAACACCGGGGAGCTGTTTTTT,CAISGTGGNTGELFF
NA,TRBJ1-2,few,TRBV28,TGTGCCAGCAGTTTGACATCTAACTATGGCTACACCTTC,CASSLTSNYGYTF
NA,TRBJ2-3,once,TRBV28,TGTGCCAGCAGTTTCCCCCGTGTGGTTGCGCAGTATTTT,CASSFPRVVAQYF
NA,TRBJ2-5,NA,TRBV6-5,TGTGCCAGCAGTTACGGACCCGGCGGGACCCAGTACTTC,CASSYGPGGTQYF
NA,TRBJ2-7,NA,TRBV27,TGTGCCAGCAGTCGGCGTTTGGGCAGGGAGAGCTCCTACGGGCAGTACTTC,CASSRRLGRESSYGQYF
TRBD1,TRBJ2-4,NA,TRBV4-3,TGCGCCAGCAGCCTTTCCGCGGGACAGGGCGTCTCGGGAAACATTCAGTACTTC,CASSLSAGQGVSGNIQYF
NA,TRBJ2-2,NA,TRBV11-2,TGTGCCAGCAGCTTAGATAAGGGGGGATACACCGGGGAGCTGTTTTTT,CASSLDKGGYTGELFF
NA,TRBJ2-7,NA,TRBV5-1,TGCGCCAGCAGGGGGACCCGGGACTTCCTCCTCTTCGAGCAGTACTTC,CASRGTRDFLLFEQYF
TRBD2,TRBJ2-7,NA,TRBV5-4,TGTGCCAGCAGCCTCCGGGGGACTAGCTACGAGCAGTACTTC,CASSLRGTSYEQYF
TRBD2,TRBJ2-7,NA,TRBV5-1,TGCGCCAGCAGCTTGAACGACGGGGGGTCCTACGAGCAGTACTTC,CASSLNDGGSYEQYF
NA,TRBJ2-3,NA,TRBV19,TGTGCCAGTAGATGGGGACCTCATCTCACAGATACGCAGTATTTT,CASRWGPHLTDTQYF
TRBD1,TRBJ2-7,few,TRBV7-8,TGTGCCAGCAGAGGGGACAGCTACGAGCAGTACTTC,CASRGDSYEQYF
NA,TRBJ2-7,NA,TRBV4-3,TGCGCCAGCAGCCAAGATCTAGCGCCAAGCTCCTACGAGCAGTACTTC,CASSQDLAPSSYEQYF
NA,TRBJ2-4,NA,TRBV5-4,TGTGCCAGCAGCTCAAACCCGGGATGGGGTGGGCTAGCCAAAAACATTCAGTACTTC,CASSSNPGWGGLAKNIQYF
NA,TRBJ1-5,NA,TRBV6-6,TGTGCCAGCAGCCCTTGGCAGGGCGATCGCAATCAGCCCCAGCATTTT,CASSPWQGDRNQPQHF
NA,TRBJ2-7,NA,TRBV11-2,TGTGCCAGCAGCTTAGGGAGTCCAGGCTACTACGAGCAGTACTTC,CASSLGSPGYYEQYF
TRBD2,TRBJ2-1,NA,TRBV6-4,TGTGCCAGCCGTCCTAGCGGGAGTTATGAGCAGTTCTTC,CASRPSGSYEQFF
TRBD1,TRBJ2-5,NA,TRBV9,TGTGCCAGCAGCGGACAGGGGGCCCGGGAGACCCAGTACTTC,CASSGQGARETQYF
NA,TRBJ1-3,NA,TRBV4-3,TGCGCCAGCAGCCCCCGGGGGGACTTGGACACCATATATTTT,CASSPRGDLDTIYF
TRBD1,TRBJ1-1,once,TRBV5-3,TGTGCCAGAAGCTGGGACAGCCTGAACACTGAAGCTTTCTTT,CARSWDSLNTEAFF
TRBD2,TRBJ2-1,NA,TRBV4-1,TGCGCCAGCAGCCCACGAGAGGCGGGAGGCTACAATGAGCAGTTCTTC,CASSPREAGGYNEQFF
NA,TRBJ2-7,NA,TRBV28,TGTGCCAGCAATACTGGAACCTACGAGCAGTACTTC,CASNTGTYEQYF
NA,TRBJ2-1,NA,TRBV19,TGTGCCAGTAGTTTAGGAGGTTTCAATGAGCAGTTCTTC,CASSLGGFNEQFF
NA,TRBJ1-5,NA,TRBV5-1,TGCGCCAGCAGCTTGGCCTTTGATCTTACTGCCGATAGGGGGGATCAGCCCCAGCATTTT,CASSLAFDLTADRGDQPQHF
NA,TRBJ2-3,NA,TRBV13,TGTGCCAGCAGCTTTGAGCGGTTTAGCACAGATACGCAGTATTTT,CASSFERFSTDTQYF
TRBD1,TRBJ2-2,NA,TRBV4-3,TGCGCCAGCAGCCGCTCCGGGACAGACTCCACCGGGGAGCTGTTTTTT,CASSRSGTDSTGELFF
NA,TRBJ2-7,NA,TRBV6-1,TGTGCCAGCAGTGAACTGGGGTTAATATCCTACGAGCAGTACTTC,CASSELGLISYEQYF
NA,TRBJ1-2,NA,TRBV4-2,TGTGCCAGCAGCCAGCTGGAAGGCAGGATCATTACGGTTGACTATGGCTACACCTTC,CASSQLEGRIITVDYGYTF
TRBD1,TRBJ1-4,NA,TRBV27,TGTGCCAGCAGTTCACAGGGGGCTAATGAAAAACTGTTTTTT,CASSSQGANEKLFF
NA,TRBJ1-4,NA,TRBV14,TGTGCCAGCAGCCAATATGGGGGTAAAAATGAAAAACTGTTTTTT,CASSQYGGKNEKLFF
TRBD2,TRBJ2-3,NA,TRBV5-6,TGTGCCAGCAGCTTGGGACTAGCGGGAGTAAGTACAGATACGCAGTATTTT,CASSLGLAGVSTDTQYF
TRBD1,TRBJ1-5,NA,TRBV6-5,TGTGCCAGCAGCCCCGGGACAGGTTATCAGCCCCAGCATTTT,CASSPGTGYQPQHF
TRBD2,TRBJ2-1,NA,TRBV9,TGTGCCAGCAGCACCCGACTAGCGGGCGGGCCCTACAATGAGCAGTTCTTC,CASSTRLAGGPYNEQFF
TRBD1,TRBJ2-1,once,TRBV4-1,TGCGCCAGCAGCCAAGACGGGTCGGGTCGGACAGGGAAGTTCTTC,CASSQDGSGRTGKFF
NA,TRBJ2-7,NA,TRBV7-8,TGTGCCAGCAGTCCCAGGGATTACGGGACAAGCTCCTACGAGCAGTACTTC,CASSPRDYGTSSYEQYF
TRBD2,TRBJ2-1,NA,TRBV28,TGTGCCAGTCACGAGGGGCGGGAGCCCCTCAATGAGCAGTTCTTC,CASHEGREPLNEQFF
NA,TRBJ1-2,NA,TRBV7-2,TGTGCCAGCAGCTTAGCTAGACAGGCTAACTATGGCTACACCTTC,CASSLARQANYGYTF
NA,TRBJ2-1,NA,TRBV5-1,TGCGCCAGCACCCTCCCCAGCAATGAGCAGTTCTTC,CASTLPSNEQFF
NA,TRBJ1-4,NA,TRBV19,TGTGCCAGTAGCCAATGGATGGAGGGGGGAGAAAAACTGTTTTTT,CASSQWMEGGEKLFF
TRBD2,TRBJ2-7,NA,TRBV7-3,TGTGCCAGCAGCTTTAATGGACTAGCGGGAGGATACGAGCAGTACTTC,CASSFNGLAGGYEQYF
TRBD1,TRBJ1-2,NA,TRBV9,TGTGCCAGCAGCCCTCCCGGGACAGACCTCAACTATGGCTACACCTTC,CASSPPGTDLNYGYTF
NA,TRBJ2-5,NA,TRBV6-5,TGTGCCAGCACCATCGAGCGAGGCCAAGAGACCCAGTACTTC,CASTIERGQETQYF
NA,TRBJ1-2,NA,TRBV20-1,TGCAGTGCTGATGGCTACACCTTC,CSADGYTF
NA,TRBJ1-3,NA,TRBV19,TGTGCCAGTAGTCCTGGAAACACCATATATTTT,CASSPGNTIYF
NA,TRBJ1-5,NA,TRBV27,TGTGCCAGCAGTTCATACAGAGATAGCAATCAGCCCCAGCATTTT,CASSSYRDSNQPQHF